This T cell receptor beta chain was sequenced for a study of T cell responses to AZD1222 COVID-19 vaccine. Details on this clone: Its antigen is currently unknown.

Findings and limits, study-wide: Baseline serostatus was positive in only 5 to 7 AZD1222 recipients. Sampling captured repertoires only after the peak T cell response.

Method: immunoSEQ multiplex PCR; TCRdb's copy keeps in-frame clones and lacks some. The sample gives roughly 75,000 clones, around 90% of which show up once; less than 20% is in the top ten. CDR3 length equals 12 residues. Looked up from germline, CDR1 is SQVTM and CDR2 is ANQGSEA. Trimming pared 5 bases from V and 0 bases from J, leaving 7 bases between. This clonotype originated in an adult who received the AZD1222 COVID-19 vaccine. The specimen comprised peripheral blood, sampled 28 days after the second AZD1222 dose. V is TRBV29-1 and J is TRBJ1-1, with D uncertain. The CDR3 is CSVSWVNTEAFF. CDR3 in DNA: TGCAGCGTTTCCTGGGTGAACACTGAAGCTTTCTTT.